The clone carrying this TCR beta chain was counted at least ten times. The germline V gene has CDR1 SGHNT and CDR2 YYREEE (reference sequence). Unmatched junction bases numbered 12, after V lost 3 bases and J lost 3 bases. The CDR3 length is 16 residues. This entry is derived from a study of metastatic and nonmetastatic thyroid tumors. MiXCR reprocessed the PCR reads for TCRdb. The sample contains 55,000 to 75,000 clones, less than 20% of which appear only once. The entire patient cohort was treatment-naive prior to thyroid surgery. The rearrangement links TRBV5-4 to TRBJ2-7, with 7 nucleotides matching TRBD1. Sequenced: blood. The origin of this receptor is a female donor with papillary thyroid cancer or a benign thyroid nodule (not recorded which). Some clones in this sample may be carry-over from other donors' samples. The CDR3 DNA reads TGTGCCAGCAGCTCCGGTGGACAGGACCTCCTCTACGAGCAGTACTTC. Encoded protein: CASSSGGQDLLYEQYF.